This T cell receptor beta chain was sequenced during a study of cytomegalovirus exposure and HLA in healthy donors. Study in general: There were fewer than 500 genotyped donors. Of these, 75% to 85% fell in the genetic ancestry cluster associated with self-reported Caucasian donors.

Use of 60 Vbeta and 13 Jbeta primers characterized the PCR. The table came from immunoSEQ multiplex PCR; TCRdb's copy has only in-frame clones and leaves some out. The sample consists of 150,000 or so clones, 64% of them appearing once. Trimming stripped 6 bases from V and 4 bases from J, with 13 bases between. Looked up from germline, CDR1 is MNHEY and CDR2 is SMNVEV (reference sequence). The CDR3 spans 13 residues. The sequencing input was PBMCs. The source of this sequence is a woman aged 30 to 39 in good health and CMV-seropositive. The V call is TRBV27, the J call TRBJ2-7; possible D gene TRBD2, 5 bases. The CDR3 region is CASSPTGIYEQYF. As DNA, the CDR3 is TGTGCCAGCAGCCCGACGGGGATTTACGAGCAGTACTTC.